This T cell receptor (beta chain) was profiled in a study of blood T cell repertoires in COVID-19. Study at large: Sites across the United States, Italy and Spain contributed samples from acute and convalescent COVID-19. PBMCs, B-cell-depleted T cells, or T cells provided the cDNA or gDNA that made up the material.

In the authors' workflow: Cell counts per sample came from amplifying reference gene primers. The repertoire was sequenced with immunoSEQ multiplex PCR; TCRdb's copy has only in-frame clones and lacks some. V and J calls and clone size are given by that table; D and trimming were obtained from the DNA. The table lists 85,000 to 100,000 clones, roughly 88% of them singletons. Germline loops: CDR1 SNHLY, CDR2 FYNNEI. The CDR3 extends over 11 amino acids. The ends lost 6 bases at V and 10 bases at J; junction bases unmatched: 5. The sample was peripheral blood. The V and J genes are TRBV2 and TRBJ1-1; 7 bases line up with TRBD1. The TCR was taken from a man aged 50 to 60 with active or convalescent COVID-19. CDR3: CASSLQGGAFF. The CDR3, as DNA: TGTGCCAGCAGCCTCCAGGGGGGAGCTTTCTTT.